Presented here are 7 T cell receptor beta chains from one specimen sequenced in a study of T cell responses to AZD1222 COVID-19 vaccine. TCRdb's table, derived via immunoSEQ multiplex PCR, lists solely in-frame clones and lacks some. Among around 120,000 clones listed, over 85% were seen once. The specimen was peripheral blood, collected on day 0 of AZD1222 vaccination. The source is an adult in good health.

The chain recombines TRBV2 with TRBJ1-4, with D maybe TRBD1 (5 bases). The CDR3 contains 15 residues. The V gene's germline CDR1 is SNHLY and CDR2 FYNNEI. V lost 6 bases, J lost 0 bases, and 11 bases lay in between. The CDR3 is CASSADRATNEKLFF. Written as DNA, the CDR3 is TGTGCCAGCAGCGCCGACAGAGCAACTAATGAAAAACTGTTTTTT.

The rearrangement joins TRBV7-2 to TRBJ1-2; D call uncertain. V lost 1 base to trimming and J lost 1 base, with 10 bases between them. Per the germline V gene, CDR1 is SGHTA and CDR2 is FQGNSA. This CDR3 has 15 residues. Here the CDR3 DNA reads TGTGCCAGCAGCTTAGATTGGTACAGTAACTATGGCTACACCTTC. Translated: CASSLDWYSNYGYTF.

The chain has TRBV5-4 and TRBJ1-4; D unclear. Trimming cost V 2 bases and J 5 bases, with 13 bases left between them. Germline-derived CDR1 and CDR2 are SGHNT and YYREEE (reference sequence). The CDR3 is 15 amino acids. CDR3 in DNA: TGTGCCAGCAGCTTTTCAGTGGGATACAATGAAAAACTGTTTTTT. Protein product: CASSFSVGYNEKLFF.

The chain uses TRBV11-2 and TRBJ2-7, with D maybe TRBD1 (6 bases). The CDR3 consists of 12 residues. Germline V CDR1 and CDR2: SGHAT, FQNNGV. V was shortened by 2 bases and J by 6 bases, with 8 bases between the two germline ends. DNA of the CDR3: TGTGCCAGCAGCTTAACAGGGATCGAGCAGTACTTC. Translated: CASSLTGIEQYF.

V gene TRBV7-9 combines with J gene TRBJ1-2; D not certain. V shed 1 base and J shed 0 bases, with 9 bases lying between them. This CDR3 has 15 residues. Germline CDR1 and CDR2: SEHNR and FQNEAQ (reference sequence). This chain's CDR3 is CASSLDGVPNYGYTF. DNA for the CDR3: TGTGCCAGCAGCTTAGATGGGGTTCCTAACTATGGCTACACCTTC.

The chain carries TRBV10-2 and TRBJ2-2; weak D call: TRBD2 (6 bases). CDR3 size: 16 residues. CDR1 is WSHSY, CDR2 SAAADI, per germline. Deletions cut 3 bases from V and 6 bases from J, with 17 bases between. The CDR3 sequence is CASSDGWGVRPGELFF. For the CDR3, the DNA is TGCGCCAGCAGTGATGGGTGGGGGGTGCGGCCCGGGGAGCTGTTTTTT.

This rearrangement joins TRBV5-8 to TRBJ2-5; tentative D call: TRBD1 (5 bases). The germline gives CDR1 SGHTS, CDR2 YDEGEE. This CDR3 comprises 16 residues. V was shortened by 2 bases and J by 4 bases, with 18 bases between the two germline ends. The CDR3 protein is CASSFPEGARRETQYF. CDR3 DNA: TGTGCCAGCAGCTTTCCAGAAGGGGCGAGGAGAGAGACCCAGTACTTC.